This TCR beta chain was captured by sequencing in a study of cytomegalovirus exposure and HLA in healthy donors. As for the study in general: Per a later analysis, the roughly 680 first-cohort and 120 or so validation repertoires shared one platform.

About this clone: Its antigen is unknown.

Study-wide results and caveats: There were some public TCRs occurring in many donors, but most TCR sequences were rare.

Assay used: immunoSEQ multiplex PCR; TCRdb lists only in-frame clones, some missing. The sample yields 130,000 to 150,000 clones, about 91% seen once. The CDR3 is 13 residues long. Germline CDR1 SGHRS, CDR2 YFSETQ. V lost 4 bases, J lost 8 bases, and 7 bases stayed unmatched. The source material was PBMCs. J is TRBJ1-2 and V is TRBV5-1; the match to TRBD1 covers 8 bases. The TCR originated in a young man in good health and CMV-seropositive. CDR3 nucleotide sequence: TGCGCCAGCAGCCTACAGGGGGAGGAAGGCTACACCTTC. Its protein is CASSLQGEEGYTF.